The present T cell receptor beta chain was sequenced within a study of blood T cell repertoires in COVID-19. Per germline, CDR1 LNHDA and CDR2 SQIVND (reference sequence). The germline V and J ends were trimmed by 6 bases and 5 bases, with 17 bases remaining between them. CDR3 length: 15 amino acids. A single count supports this clone. Repertoires were generated with immunoSEQ multiplex PCR, while TCRdb's copy carries only in-frame clones and drops some. The repertoire holds roughly 210,000 clones, with 80% to 90% as singletons. V and J are TRBV19 and TRBJ2-1, with D possibly TRBD1 on 6 matching bases. Material: PBMCs or T cells enriched from blood (not recorded which). This sequence originates from a man under 40 in a cohort exposed to, infected with or recovered from COVID-19 (not recorded which). DNA of the CDR3: TGTGCCAGTAGCCGCCAGGGGTCAATCAACAATGAGCAGTTCTTC. Translating gives CASSRQGSINNEQFF.